These T cell receptor beta chains were read from a single sample in a study of shared clonotypes between healthy human individuals. Sequencing used immunoSEQ multiplex PCR; TCRdb keeps in-frame clones, though not all of them. The data contain some 740,000 clones, nearly 95% of them singletons. What was sequenced was naive CD8+ T cells sorted from blood. Every receptor here comes from a young man in good health. CDR3s include the opening cysteine and the closing phenylalanine or tryptophan. A D gene is named only where the DNA matches it firmly. The size field is filled for only some rows; it gives once, few, many or a size class.

J gene: TRBJ2-1; clone size: once; V gene: TRBV4-1; D gene: TRBD2; CDR3 DNA: TGCGCCAGCAGCCACGTTTCGGGACTAGCGGTATACAATGAGCAGTTCTTC; CDR3 protein: CASSHVSGLAVYNEQFF
J gene: TRBJ1-1; clone size: -; V gene: TRBV9; D gene: TRBD1; CDR3 DNA: TGTGCCAGCAGCCTGTCTCCCGCAGGGGGTACCACTGAAGCTTTCTTT; CDR3 protein: CASSLSPAGGTTEAFF
J gene: TRBJ2-7; clone size: -; V gene: TRBV9; D gene: TRBD2; CDR3 DNA: TGTGCCAGCAGCGTAGTCGGACTAGCGGGAGTTGCGGACGAGCAGTACTTC; CDR3 protein: CASSVVGLAGVADEQYF
J gene: TRBJ2-1; clone size: -; V gene: TRBV5-1; D gene: -; CDR3 DNA: TGCGCCAGCAGCGCTGACACTTACAATGAGCAGTTCTTC; CDR3 protein: CASSADTYNEQFF
J gene: TRBJ1-1; clone size: -; V gene: TRBV4-1; D gene: -; CDR3 DNA: TGCGCCAGCAGCCTCTACGGGCAAGGGAACTCTGAAGCTTTCTTT; CDR3 protein: CASSLYGQGNSEAFF
J gene: TRBJ1-2; clone size: -; V gene: TRBV7-6; D gene: TRBD1; CDR3 DNA: TGTGCCAGCAGCTTAGGCAACGACAGGGGGCCCTATGGCTACACCTTC; CDR3 protein: CASSLGNDRGPYGYTF
J gene: TRBJ2-7; clone size: -; V gene: TRBV6-5; D gene: TRBD1; CDR3 DNA: TGTGCCAGCAGTTACGGGCAGGGGGCTAACGAGCAGTACTTC; CDR3 protein: CASSYGQGANEQYF
J gene: TRBJ1-1; clone size: -; V gene: TRBV5-5; D gene: -; CDR3 DNA: TGTGCCAGCAGCGTGAGGGGTATGAACACTGAAGCTTTCTTT; CDR3 protein: CASSVRGMNTEAFF
J gene: TRBJ2-7; clone size: -; V gene: TRBV7-2; D gene: -; CDR3 DNA: TGTGCCAGCAGCTTAGCCGGGGATCCCTACGAGCAGTACTTC; CDR3 protein: CASSLAGDPYEQYF
J gene: TRBJ1-1; clone size: -; V gene: TRBV15; D gene: -; CDR3 DNA: TGTGCCACCAGCAGACGACAGTCGAACACTGAAGCTTTCTTT; CDR3 protein: CATSRRQSNTEAFF
J gene: TRBJ2-5; clone size: -; V gene: TRBV5-4; D gene: -; CDR3 DNA: TGTGCCAGCAGCAAAACTGAAGAAGTGCAAGAGACCCAGTACTTC; CDR3 protein: CASSKTEEVQETQYF
J gene: TRBJ1-1; clone size: -; V gene: TRBV28; D gene: -; CDR3 DNA: TGTGCCAGCCACGAGACATCTGATGCCACTGAAGCTTTCTTT; CDR3 protein: CASHETSDATEAFF
J gene: TRBJ1-1; clone size: -; V gene: TRBV10-1; D gene: -; CDR3 DNA: TGCGCCAGCAGTGAGGCAGGTGTGGTAGCTTTCTTT; CDR3 protein: CASSEAGVVAFF
J gene: TRBJ2-1; clone size: -; V gene: TRBV27; D gene: TRBD2; CDR3 DNA: TGTGCCAGCAGTCAACCGGGACTAGTTTTTAATGAGCAGTTCTTC; CDR3 protein: CASSQPGLVFNEQFF
J gene: TRBJ2-7; clone size: -; V gene: TRBV19; D gene: -; CDR3 DNA: TGTGCCAGTAGTAGCGCAGGGGGGCGCGAGCAGTACTTC; CDR3 protein: CASSSAGGREQYF
J gene: TRBJ2-3; clone size: -; V gene: TRBV27; D gene: -; CDR3 DNA: TGTGCCAGCAGACAGGGTTTCGGCGGGAGCCCAGATACGCAGTATTTT; CDR3 protein: CASRQGFGGSPDTQYF
J gene: TRBJ2-7; clone size: -; V gene: TRBV27; D gene: TRBD1; CDR3 DNA: TGTGCCAGCAGTCTCGGGCGGGACAGGTTTTTCGAGCAGTACTTC; CDR3 protein: CASSLGRDRFFEQYF
J gene: TRBJ2-1; clone size: -; V gene: TRBV27; D gene: -; CDR3 DNA: TGTGCCAGCAGTAGAGGGGGAGGGGGCTACAATGAGCAGTTCTTC; CDR3 protein: CASSRGGGGYNEQFF
J gene: TRBJ2-1; clone size: many; V gene: TRBV29-1; D gene: -; CDR3 DNA: TGCAGCGTCTATAGGACAGACGATGAGCAGTTCTTC; CDR3 protein: CSVYRTDDEQFF
J gene: TRBJ2-3; clone size: -; V gene: TRBV9; D gene: -; CDR3 DNA: TGTGCCAGCAGCGTAGCGGGGGAGTCTAGCACAGATACGCAGTATTTT; CDR3 protein: CASSVAGESSTDTQYF
J gene: TRBJ2-3; clone size: once; V gene: TRBV4-3; D gene: -; CDR3 DNA: TGCGCCAGCAGCCAAGGGAGTGGGGTATTGGATACGCAGTATTTT; CDR3 protein: CASSQGSGVLDTQYF
J gene: TRBJ2-2; clone size: -; V gene: TRBV7-9; D gene: -; CDR3 DNA: TGTGCCAGCAGCTTGGGCAGCAGGAACACCGGGGAGCTGTTTTTT; CDR3 protein: CASSLGSRNTGELFF
J gene: TRBJ1-5; clone size: -; V gene: TRBV19; D gene: -; CDR3 DNA: TGTGCCAGTAGCCCGGGTGTTAATCAGCCCCAGCATTTT; CDR3 protein: CASSPGVNQPQHF
J gene: TRBJ2-7; clone size: few; V gene: TRBV28; D gene: -; CDR3 DNA: TGTGCCAGCAGTTTCCAGGGGACTACCTACGAGCAGTACTTC; CDR3 protein: CASSFQGTTYEQYF
J gene: TRBJ2-7; clone size: -; V gene: TRBV9; D gene: TRBD1; CDR3 DNA: TGTGCCAGCAACAGGGGGTTGGGCTACGAGCAGTACTTC; CDR3 protein: CASNRGLGYEQYF
J gene: TRBJ2-7; clone size: -; V gene: TRBV6-5; D gene: TRBD2; CDR3 DNA: TGTGCCAGCAGTTATTTGGCTAGCGGAACGTACGAGCAGTACTTC; CDR3 protein: CASSYLASGTYEQYF
J gene: TRBJ2-3; clone size: -; V gene: TRBV4-1; D gene: TRBD2; CDR3 DNA: TGCGCCAGCAGCCAAAATATAGCGGGAGGATTCTCTAGCACAGATACGCAGTATTTT; CDR3 protein: CASSQNIAGGFSSTDTQYF
J gene: TRBJ2-2; clone size: -; V gene: TRBV11-3; D gene: -; CDR3 DNA: TGTGCCAGCAGATCCCTTGGCGGGACCGGGGAGCTGTTTTTT; CDR3 protein: CASRSLGGTGELFF
J gene: TRBJ2-7; clone size: once; V gene: TRBV6-5; D gene: TRBD1; CDR3 DNA: TGTGCCAGCAGTTGGTCCGTGGACAGGGGGAATCGGGAGCAGTACTTC; CDR3 protein: CASSWSVDRGNREQYF
J gene: TRBJ1-1; clone size: -; V gene: TRBV7-9; D gene: TRBD1; CDR3 DNA: TGTGCCAGCAGCTCGGGACAGTATAACACTGAAGCTTTCTTT; CDR3 protein: CASSSGQYNTEAFF
J gene: TRBJ2-1; clone size: once; V gene: TRBV5-6; D gene: TRBD1; CDR3 DNA: TGTGCCAGCAGCCCCCCGGGTCGGGACAGGTTCTATGAGCAGTTCTTC; CDR3 protein: CASSPPGRDRFYEQFF
J gene: TRBJ1-1; clone size: -; V gene: TRBV20-1; D gene: -; CDR3 DNA: TGCAGTGTTCAGAGGAACACTGAAGCTTTCTTT; CDR3 protein: CSVQRNTEAFF
J gene: TRBJ2-5; clone size: once; V gene: TRBV7-8; D gene: -; CDR3 DNA: TGTGCCAGCAGCCTGTACAGAGTCCAAGAGACCCAGTACTTC; CDR3 protein: CASSLYRVQETQYF
J gene: TRBJ1-1; clone size: -; V gene: TRBV5-5; D gene: TRBD1; CDR3 DNA: TGTGCCAGCAGCTTAGGGACAGGGCCTGAAGCTTTCTTT; CDR3 protein: CASSLGTGPEAFF
J gene: TRBJ2-1; clone size: -; V gene: TRBV28; D gene: TRBD2; CDR3 DNA: TGTGCCAGCAGGCGCGTTTTTCGGGAGGGCCCATCTAATGAGCAGTTCTTC; CDR3 protein: CASRRVFREGPSNEQFF
J gene: TRBJ2-3; clone size: once; V gene: TRBV6-6; D gene: -; CDR3 DNA: TGTGCCAGCAGTACGCTAGATACGCAGTATTTT; CDR3 protein: CASSTLDTQYF
J gene: TRBJ1-2; clone size: -; V gene: TRBV28; D gene: -; CDR3 DNA: TGTGCCAGCAGCTCTACCGCTAACTATGGCTACACCTTC; CDR3 protein: CASSSTANYGYTF
J gene: TRBJ1-1; clone size: -; V gene: TRBV4-1; D gene: -; CDR3 DNA: TGCGCCAGCAGCCAACGGGGACCGCCAAACACTGAAGCTTTCTTT; CDR3 protein: CASSQRGPPNTEAFF
J gene: TRBJ2-5; clone size: -; V gene: TRBV5-8; D gene: TRBD1; CDR3 DNA: TGTGCCAGACTCGACAGGGTTGAAGAGACCCAGTACTTC; CDR3 protein: CARLDRVEETQYF
J gene: TRBJ2-1; clone size: -; V gene: TRBV2; D gene: TRBD2; CDR3 DNA: TGTGCCAGCAGGGGGCTGGGACTAGCTGGGGGGAAGTCCTACAATGAGCAGTTCTTC; CDR3 protein: CASRGLGLAGGKSYNEQFF
J gene: TRBJ2-7; clone size: -; V gene: TRBV28; D gene: TRBD2; CDR3 DNA: TGTGCCAGCAGTTCGTCAGGAGCTAGCGGTGCCTACGAGCAGTACTTC; CDR3 protein: CASSSSGASGAYEQYF
J gene: TRBJ2-1; clone size: -; V gene: TRBV29-1; D gene: TRBD2; CDR3 DNA: TGCAGCGTCGGGGGGGTAGGACAGCTGTACAATGAGCAGTTCTTC; CDR3 protein: CSVGGVGQLYNEQFF
J gene: TRBJ2-7; clone size: once; V gene: TRBV29-1; D gene: TRBD2; CDR3 DNA: TGCAGCGTCCTACTTAGCGGGAGGAGCTCCTACGAGCAGTACTTC; CDR3 protein: CSVLLSGRSSYEQYF
J gene: TRBJ1-1; clone size: -; V gene: TRBV27; D gene: TRBD1; CDR3 DNA: TGTGCCAGCTCGACAGGGGGCACTGAAGCTTTCTTT; CDR3 protein: CASSTGGTEAFF
J gene: TRBJ2-7; clone size: -; V gene: TRBV19; D gene: -; CDR3 DNA: TGTGCCAGTAGTATAGGGGACAACTACGAGCAGTACTTC; CDR3 protein: CASSIGDNYEQYF
J gene: TRBJ2-7; clone size: -; V gene: TRBV9; D gene: -; CDR3 DNA: TGTGCCAGCAGCGTAGGGGGCGGGTTCTCCTACGAGCAGTACTTC; CDR3 protein: CASSVGGGFSYEQYF
J gene: TRBJ2-7; clone size: -; V gene: TRBV9; D gene: -; CDR3 DNA: TGTGCCAGCAGCGGGACGGGACTTCCGACCTACGAGCAGTACTTC; CDR3 protein: CASSGTGLPTYEQYF
J gene: TRBJ2-1; clone size: -; V gene: TRBV19; D gene: TRBD2; CDR3 DNA: TGTGCCAGTAGTATTAGTAGCGGGAGCAATGAGCAGTTCTTC; CDR3 protein: CASSISSGSNEQFF
J gene: TRBJ2-7; clone size: -; V gene: TRBV13; D gene: -; CDR3 DNA: TGTGCCAGCAGCTATTCCAGTGAGTCGCCCTACGAGCAGTACTTC; CDR3 protein: CASSYSSESPYEQYF
J gene: TRBJ2-2; clone size: -; V gene: TRBV7-9; D gene: -; CDR3 DNA: TGTGCCAGCAGCTTACGAGGATCGAACACCGGGGAGCTGTTTTTT; CDR3 protein: CASSLRGSNTGELFF
J gene: TRBJ2-3; clone size: -; V gene: TRBV7-8; D gene: TRBD2; CDR3 DNA: TGTGCCAGCAGCTTACCGGGACTAGCGGGGGGTTCCACAGATACGCAGTATTTT; CDR3 protein: CASSLPGLAGGSTDTQYF
J gene: TRBJ2-4; clone size: few; V gene: TRBV9; D gene: TRBD2; CDR3 DNA: TGTGCCAGCAGCGCTAGCGGGAGGGCCTTAAACATTCAGTACTTC; CDR3 protein: CASSASGRALNIQYF
J gene: TRBJ1-5; clone size: few; V gene: TRBV27; D gene: -; CDR3 DNA: TGTGCCAGCAGTTTGAGGGGGAACAATCAGCCCCAGCATTTT; CDR3 protein: CASSLRGNNQPQHF
J gene: TRBJ2-7; clone size: -; V gene: TRBV27; D gene: -; CDR3 DNA: TGTGCCAGCAGTCTTTCTCCCGGGGAGTACGAGCAGTACTTC; CDR3 protein: CASSLSPGEYEQYF
J gene: TRBJ2-1; clone size: -; V gene: TRBV11-2; D gene: TRBD2; CDR3 DNA: TGTGCCAGCCAGGGACTAGCGGAATACAATGAGCAGTTCTTC; CDR3 protein: CASQGLAEYNEQFF
J gene: TRBJ2-6; clone size: -; V gene: TRBV5-4; D gene: TRBD2; CDR3 DNA: TGTGCCAGCAGCTTGTCGACTAGCGGTCCCTCGGGGGCCAACGTCCTGACTTTC; CDR3 protein: CASSLSTSGPSGANVLTF
J gene: TRBJ2-3; clone size: -; V gene: TRBV6-5; D gene: -; CDR3 DNA: TGTGCCAGCAGCCTCATGGGGGAAACGCAGTATTTT; CDR3 protein: CASSLMGETQYF
J gene: TRBJ2-5; clone size: -; V gene: TRBV19; D gene: TRBD1; CDR3 DNA: TGTGCCAGTAGTAGGGACAGGGGTTTCCAAGAGACCCAGTACTTC; CDR3 protein: CASSRDRGFQETQYF
J gene: TRBJ2-1; clone size: -; V gene: TRBV27; D gene: -; CDR3 DNA: TGTGCCAGCAGCTTGGACGGTAGCTCCTACAATGAGCAGTTCTTC; CDR3 protein: CASSLDGSSYNEQFF
J gene: TRBJ2-1; clone size: -; V gene: TRBV14; D gene: TRBD2; CDR3 DNA: TGTGCCAGCAGCCAAGATCTCGAGCGGGAGGGCCCTTACAATGAGCAGTTCTTC; CDR3 protein: CASSQDLEREGPYNEQFF